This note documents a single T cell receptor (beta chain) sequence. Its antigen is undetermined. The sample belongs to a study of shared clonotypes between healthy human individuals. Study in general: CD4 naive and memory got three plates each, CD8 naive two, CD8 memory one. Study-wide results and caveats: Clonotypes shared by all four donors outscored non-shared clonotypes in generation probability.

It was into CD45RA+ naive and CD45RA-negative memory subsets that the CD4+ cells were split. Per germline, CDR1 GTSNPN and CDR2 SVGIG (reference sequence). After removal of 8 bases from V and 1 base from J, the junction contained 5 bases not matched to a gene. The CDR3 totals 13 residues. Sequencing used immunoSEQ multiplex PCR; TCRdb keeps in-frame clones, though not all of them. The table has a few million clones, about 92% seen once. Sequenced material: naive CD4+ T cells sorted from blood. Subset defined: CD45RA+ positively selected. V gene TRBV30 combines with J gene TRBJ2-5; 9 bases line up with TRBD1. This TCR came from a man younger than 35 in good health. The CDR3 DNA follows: TGTGCCCGGGACAGGGCGGGCCAAGAGACCCAGTACTTC. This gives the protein CARDRAGQETQYF.